This note documents a single TCR beta chain sequence. Original methodology: Reference gene primers were amplified, and this amplification served to estimate nucleated cell counts. Assay: immunoSEQ multiplex PCR; the TCRdb copy retains only in-frame clones and omits some. The V and J calls and the clone size are those of that table, but D and trimming were determined from the DNA. This sample has approximately 77,000 clones; around three quarters occur once, and the top ten carry around 5%. The CDR3 runs 16 residues. The germline V gene encodes CDR1 SGHRS and CDR2 YFSETQ. Trimming shortened V by 0 bases and J by 5 bases, and 15 bases separated the two germline ends. The source of the sample is a study of blood T cell repertoires in COVID-19. Study-level background: Specimens from acute and convalescent COVID-19 originated in the United States, Italy and Spain. PBMCs, B-cell-depleted T cells, or T cells were the source of the cDNA or gDNA that made up the material.

The V and J genes are TRBV5-1 and TRBJ2-1; D is unresolved. The receptor's source is a woman aged 70-85 years with acute or convalescent COVID-19. Sequenced: peripheral blood. CDR3 sequence reads: CASSLGITLINNEQFF. The DNA for the CDR3 is TGCGCCAGCAGCTTGGGGATTACACTAATAAACAATGAGCAGTTCTTC.